The rows below give T cell receptor beta chains drawn from one sample of a study of OX40 agonist ivuxolimab in advanced cancers. Sequenced by immunoSEQ multiplex PCR; TCRdb stores in-frame clones only, minus some. The data hold 60,000 or so clones, with less than 90% observed a single time. The specimen was CD4+ or CD8+ T cells sorted from blood, collected in a trial of the OX40 agonist ivuxolimab. The receptors shown here come from an adult with an advanced solid tumor such as melanoma, head and neck, liver or kidney cancer. The CDR3 runs from the conserved cysteine through the conserved F or W. The D gene is left open where the match is weak. Clone size, where shown, is once, few, many, or a class for clones that have expanded.

v_call	d_call	j_call	clone_size	cdr3_nt	cdr3_aa
TRBV5-4	NA	TRBJ2-3	NA	TGTGCCAGCAGCCCTACAGGGGATACGCAGTATTTT	CASSPTGDTQYF
TRBV2	TRBD1	TRBJ1-2	NA	TGTGCCAGCATCTACGACAGGGGCGCACCTGGCTACACCTTC	CASIYDRGAPGYTF
TRBV27	NA	TRBJ2-1	NA	TGTGCCAGCAGTTTCCCACCTCAACGCGAGCAGTTCTTC	CASSFPPQREQFF
TRBV30	TRBD1	TRBJ2-7	NA	TGTGCCTGGAGCAGGGACCCTGACAGGGGATTTACCTACGAGCAGTACTTC	CAWSRDPDRGFTYEQYF
TRBV7-6	NA	TRBJ2-3	NA	TGTGCCAGCAGCTTATTCCCAGGCACAGATACGCAGTATTTT	CASSLFPGTDTQYF
TRBV2	NA	TRBJ2-4	NA	TGTGCCAGCAGTGAAAACTATCAAAACATTCAGTACTTC	CASSENYQNIQYF
TRBV7-9	NA	TRBJ2-7	NA	TGTGCCAGCAGCACCCGGAGACAGGCCTACGAGCAGTACTTC	CASSTRRQAYEQYF
TRBV11-2	NA	TRBJ2-1	NA	TGTGCCAGCAGCTTAGATGGGATATCGGTTCAGCAGTTCTTC	CASSLDGISVQQFF
TRBV10-2	TRBD2	TRBJ2-7	NA	TGCGCCAGCAGTCCCGGGACTATTACGAGGCAGTACTTC	CASSPGTITRQYF
TRBV7-6	TRBD1	TRBJ2-5	NA	TGTGCCAGCAGCCAGGGGACAGTGCAAGAGACCCAGTACTTC	CASSQGTVQETQYF
TRBV2	NA	TRBJ2-2	NA	TGTGCCAGCAGTGGAGAGACCGGGGAGCTGTTTTTT	CASSGETGELFF
TRBV7-9	NA	TRBJ2-5	few	TGTGCCAGCAGCTTAGATGCCGGGGAACGAGAGACCCAGTACTTC	CASSLDAGERETQYF
TRBV7-9	TRBD1	TRBJ1-3	NA	TGTGCCAGCAGGTCTACAGGGGCCATCTCTGGAAACACCATATATTTT	CASRSTGAISGNTIYF
TRBV2	NA	TRBJ2-1	NA	TGTGCCAGCTTCTGGTCCTACAATGAGCAGTTCTTC	CASFWSYNEQFF
TRBV19	TRBD1	TRBJ1-2	NA	TGTGCCAGTAGTCCTTGGGGACAGGGCAACTATGGCTACACCTTC	CASSPWGQGNYGYTF
TRBV7-9	NA	TRBJ1-1	NA	TGTGCCAGCAGCCCCCTGAACAGGGCGATAACTTTCTTT	CASSPLNRAITFF
TRBV6-5	NA	TRBJ2-7	NA	TGTGCCAGCAAAGAATGGTCGTCCTACGAGCAGTACTTC	CASKEWSSYEQYF
TRBV29-1	NA	TRBJ2-6	NA	TGCAGCGTTGATGTTGGGGCTGGGGCCAACGTCCTGACTTTC	CSVDVGAGANVLTF
TRBV2	NA	TRBJ2-5	NA	TGTGCCAGCAGTGAGCGGGGACAGACAGACCAGTACTTC	CASSERGQTDQYF
TRBV5-1	NA	TRBJ2-5	NA	TGCGCCAGCGGCCGCCAGGGTTGGGAGACCCAGTACTTC	CASGRQGWETQYF
TRBV28	NA	TRBJ2-6	NA	TGTGCCAGTCTCCGCCTGATGGGTGGGGCCAACGTCCTGACTTTC	CASLRLMGGANVLTF
TRBV10-3	NA	TRBJ1-4	NA	TGTGCCATCAATGAGGACAGTGGCAATGAAAAACTGTTTTTT	CAINEDSGNEKLFF
TRBV7-8	NA	TRBJ2-5	once	TGTGCCAGCAGCTTAGTTTGGTCCCCCGGAGAGACCCAGTACTTC	CASSLVWSPGETQYF
TRBV7-6	NA	TRBJ2-5	NA	TGTGCCAGCAGCTTTCATCGGCAGGGAGAGACCCAGTACTTC	CASSFHRQGETQYF
TRBV28	NA	TRBJ2-1	NA	TGTGCCAGCAGTTTGCCCACAAAGCAGTTCTTC	CASSLPTKQFF
TRBV5-4	NA	TRBJ2-1	NA	TGTGCCAGCAGCTCGGACCTAATCTCCTACAATGAGCAGTTCTTC	CASSSDLISYNEQFF
TRBV13	NA	TRBJ2-5	NA	TGTGCCAGCAGCCCAGGCAGACTAGAACCCCAGTACTTC	CASSPGRLEPQYF
TRBV28	TRBD1	TRBJ2-1	NA	TGTGCCAGCAGCAATCGCCGGGACAGCTCCTACAATGAGCAGTTCTTC	CASSNRRDSSYNEQFF
TRBV18	NA	TRBJ2-1	NA	TGTGCCAGCTCGCCTCCCCGGGACAATTTAGGGGGGGGCCCATACAATGAGCAGTTCTTC	CASSPPRDNLGGGPYNEQFF
TRBV6-5	NA	TRBJ1-2	NA	TGTGCCAGCAGTTACCTGGCAGGGCCCTCCTATGGCTACACCTTC	CASSYLAGPSYGYTF
TRBV9	TRBD1	TRBJ2-5	NA	TGTGCCAGCAGCATAGACAGGGGATTTGGAGAGACCCAGTACTTC	CASSIDRGFGETQYF
TRBV30	TRBD1	TRBJ1-2	NA	TGTGCATTCTTCGGAGGGGACAGGGATGACTATGGCTACACCTTC	CAFFGGDRDDYGYTF
TRBV19	NA	TRBJ2-3	NA	TGTGCCAGTAAGGGCGAGGCCACAGATACGCAGTATTTT	CASKGEATDTQYF
TRBV2	TRBD1	TRBJ2-5	NA	TGTGCCAGCAGTGAAGAACAGGGGCCTGATTTAAAGACCCAGTACTTC	CASSEEQGPDLKTQYF
TRBV7-9	TRBD2	TRBJ2-7	once	TGTGCCAGCAGCTCCCCGGGAGGACCTTTGATGGAGCAGTACTTC	CASSSPGGPLMEQYF
TRBV30	TRBD1	TRBJ2-2	NA	TGTGCCTGGAGTGTCCAGGGGGCTAGCGGGGAGCTGTTTTTT	CAWSVQGASGELFF
TRBV7-7	TRBD1	TRBJ2-5	NA	TGTGCCAGCAGCCCAGGACAGGGTGGATTTGGGGCCCAGTACTTC	CASSPGQGGFGAQYF
TRBV2	NA	TRBJ1-1	NA	TGTGCCAGCAGTGGAGATTTAGGTGAAGCTTTCTTT	CASSGDLGEAFF
TRBV2	NA	TRBJ1-1	NA	TGTGCCAGCAGTGGACACCTGAACACTGAAGCTTTCTTT	CASSGHLNTEAFF